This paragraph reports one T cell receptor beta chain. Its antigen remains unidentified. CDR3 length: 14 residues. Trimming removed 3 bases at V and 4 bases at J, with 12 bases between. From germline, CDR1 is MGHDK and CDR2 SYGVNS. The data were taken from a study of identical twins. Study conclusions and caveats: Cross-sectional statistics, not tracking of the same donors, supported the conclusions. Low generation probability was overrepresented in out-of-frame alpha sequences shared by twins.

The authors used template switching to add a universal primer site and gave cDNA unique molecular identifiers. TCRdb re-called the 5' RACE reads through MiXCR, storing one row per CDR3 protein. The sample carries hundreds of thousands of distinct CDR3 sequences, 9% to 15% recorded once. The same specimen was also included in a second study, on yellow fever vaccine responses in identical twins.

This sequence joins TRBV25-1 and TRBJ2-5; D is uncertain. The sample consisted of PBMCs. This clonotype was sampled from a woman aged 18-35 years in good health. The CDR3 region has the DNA TGTGCCAGCAGTGATTGGGCAGTATTAGAGACCCAGTACTTC. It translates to CASSDWAVLETQYF.